This T cell receptor beta chain derives from a study of lymphopenia after photon versus proton radiotherapy (dated by TCRdb to the late 2010s). Notes on the research overall: Photon and proton radiation therapy were compared by the study for their immunological effects in patients with gastrointestinal tumors who developed high-grade lymphopenia. The study aimed to characterize how the two radiation modalities differ in their impact on the immune system. The 15 to 20 patients in the cohort had gastrointestinal tumors, were treated with either photon or proton therapy, and subsequently developed lymphopenia. The research as a whole found: Relative stability during treatment was observed in proton-treated patients, whereas loss of naive T cells and TCR diversity and gain of effector/memory populations were observed in photon-treated patients. Across the cohort, a larger post-nadir drop in TCR diversity was inversely correlated with overall survival time among patients who died. After the lymphocyte count nadir, repertoires from photon-treated patients showed oligoclonal expansion, particularly of CD8+ Temra cells, and this expansion drove the decline in diversity. The authors looked at the survival association only in patients who died, and they framed better survival with proton therapy as a possibility rather than a demonstrated result.

The library was obtained by the immunoSEQ multiplex PCR assay. T cell repertoires were profiled by deep sequencing of rearranged TCR beta loci, alongside multiparametric flow cytometry. TCRdb limited this immuneACCESS table to in-frame rearrangements with V and J called. A share of clones is missing; checked studies link under half to unresolved V genes, and the rest is unexplained. In all, the sample holds tens of thousands of clones, and 75% to 90% of those were seen once. The ten largest clones add up to around 13% of the sample. The germline V gene (reference sequence) provides CDR1 LNHDA and CDR2 SQIVND. Spanning cysteine to phenylalanine, the CDR3 consists of 16 amino acids. Only the CDR3 DNA is retained, 48 bases long and in frame from the first base. The junction shows trimming of 3 bases on V and 1 base on J, plus 13 bases between the germline ends. With respect to this clone: Its antigen is not yet known. Per-base quality was not reported, and no clone a single base away is much larger than it.

The rearranged chain carries TRBV19 and TRBJ1-5, with TRBD1 tentatively as D gene (5 bases match). The receptor was isolated from a man aged 80 or over with esophageal cancer. Sequences were derived from peripheral blood, sampled from a patient treated with proton-based radiotherapy. The DNA is as follows: TGTGCCAGTAGTATTAGAGGGGAAGGGAGCAATCAGCCCCAGCATTTT. The resulting protein is CASSIRGEGSNQPQHF.